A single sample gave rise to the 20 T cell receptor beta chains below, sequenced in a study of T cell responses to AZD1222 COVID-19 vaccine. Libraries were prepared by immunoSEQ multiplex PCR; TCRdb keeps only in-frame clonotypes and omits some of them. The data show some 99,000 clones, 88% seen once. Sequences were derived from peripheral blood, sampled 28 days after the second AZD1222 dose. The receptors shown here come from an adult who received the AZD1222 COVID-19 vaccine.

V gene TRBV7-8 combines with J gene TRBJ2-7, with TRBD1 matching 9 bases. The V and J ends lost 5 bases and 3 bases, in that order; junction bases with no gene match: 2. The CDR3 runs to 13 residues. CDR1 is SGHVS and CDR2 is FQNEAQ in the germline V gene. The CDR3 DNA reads TGTGCCAGCAGCCCGGGACAGGGCTACGAGCAGTACTTC. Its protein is CASSPGQGYEQYF.

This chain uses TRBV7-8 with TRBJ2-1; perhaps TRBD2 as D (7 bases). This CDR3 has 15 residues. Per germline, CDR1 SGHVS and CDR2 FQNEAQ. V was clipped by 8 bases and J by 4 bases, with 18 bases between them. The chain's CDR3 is CASSQGGSRYNEQFF. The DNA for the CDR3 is TGTGCCAGCTCACAGGGCGGGAGTAGGTACAATGAGCAGTTCTTC.

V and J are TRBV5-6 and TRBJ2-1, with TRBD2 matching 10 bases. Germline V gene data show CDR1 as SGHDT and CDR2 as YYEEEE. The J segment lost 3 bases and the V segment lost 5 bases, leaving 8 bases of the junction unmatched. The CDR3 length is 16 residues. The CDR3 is CASSFDLAGVYNEQFF. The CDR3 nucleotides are TGTGCCAGCAGTTTCGATCTAGCGGGAGTCTACAATGAGCAGTTCTTC.

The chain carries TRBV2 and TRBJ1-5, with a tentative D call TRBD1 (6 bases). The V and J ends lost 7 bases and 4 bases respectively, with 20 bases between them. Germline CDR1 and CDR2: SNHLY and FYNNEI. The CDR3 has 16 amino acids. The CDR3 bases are TGTGCCAGCACCGACCAGGGGACGATAGATAATCAGCCCCAGCATTTT. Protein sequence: CASTDQGTIDNQPQHF.

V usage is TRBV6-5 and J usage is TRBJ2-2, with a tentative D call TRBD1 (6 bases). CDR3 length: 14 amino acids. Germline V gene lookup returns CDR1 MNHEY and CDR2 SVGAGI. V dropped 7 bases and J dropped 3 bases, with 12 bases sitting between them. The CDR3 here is CASTLQGYTGELFF. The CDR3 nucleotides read TGTGCCAGCACTTTACAGGGATACACCGGGGAGCTGTTTTTT.

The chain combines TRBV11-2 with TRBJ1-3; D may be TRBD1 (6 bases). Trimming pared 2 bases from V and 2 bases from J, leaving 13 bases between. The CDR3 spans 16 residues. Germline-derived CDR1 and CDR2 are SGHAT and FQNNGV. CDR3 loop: CASSLFPGVTGNTIYF. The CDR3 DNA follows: TGTGCCAGCAGCTTATTTCCAGGGGTAACTGGAAACACCATATATTTT.

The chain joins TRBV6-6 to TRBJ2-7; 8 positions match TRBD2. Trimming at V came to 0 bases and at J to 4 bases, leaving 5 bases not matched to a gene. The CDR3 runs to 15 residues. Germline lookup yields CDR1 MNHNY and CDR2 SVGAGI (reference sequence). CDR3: CASSYSNPSGYEQYF. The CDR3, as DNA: TGTGCCAGCAGTTACTCGAACCCTAGCGGGTACGAGCAGTACTTC.

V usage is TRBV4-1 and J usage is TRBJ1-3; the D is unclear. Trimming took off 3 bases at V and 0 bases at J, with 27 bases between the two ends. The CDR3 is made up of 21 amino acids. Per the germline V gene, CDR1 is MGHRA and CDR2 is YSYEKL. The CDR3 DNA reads TGCGCCAGCAGCCATAAAAAAGCCATTGACACCCCTCTGCCCTCTGGAAACACCATATATTTT. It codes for CASSHKKAIDTPLPSGNTIYF.

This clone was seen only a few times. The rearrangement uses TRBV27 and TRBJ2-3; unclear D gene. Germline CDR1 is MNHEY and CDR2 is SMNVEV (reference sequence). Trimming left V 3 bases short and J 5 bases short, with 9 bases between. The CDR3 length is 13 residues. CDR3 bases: TGTGCCAGCAGTTTCCGGGCCTTAGATACGCAGTATTTT. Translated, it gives CASSFRALDTQYF.

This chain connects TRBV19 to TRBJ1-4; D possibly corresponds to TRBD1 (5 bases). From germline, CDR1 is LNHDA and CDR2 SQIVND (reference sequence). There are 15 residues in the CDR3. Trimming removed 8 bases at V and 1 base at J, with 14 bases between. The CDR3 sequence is CASQPFGGTNEKLFF. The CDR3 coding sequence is TGTGCCAGTCAGCCGTTCGGGGGAACTAATGAAAAACTGTTTTTT.

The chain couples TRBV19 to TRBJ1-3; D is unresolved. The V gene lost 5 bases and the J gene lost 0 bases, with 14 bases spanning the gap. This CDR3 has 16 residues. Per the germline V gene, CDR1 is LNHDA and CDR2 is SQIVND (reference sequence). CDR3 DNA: TGTGCCAGTAGTGCCCAAAAATCGGGCTCTGGAAACACCATATATTTT. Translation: CASSAQKSGSGNTIYF. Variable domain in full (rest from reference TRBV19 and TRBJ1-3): DGGITQSPKYLFRKEGQNVTLSCEQNLNHDAMYWYRQDPGQGLRLIYYSQIVNDFQKGDIAEGYSVSREKKESFPLTVTSAQKNPTAFYLCASSAQKSGSGNTIYFGEGSWLTVV.

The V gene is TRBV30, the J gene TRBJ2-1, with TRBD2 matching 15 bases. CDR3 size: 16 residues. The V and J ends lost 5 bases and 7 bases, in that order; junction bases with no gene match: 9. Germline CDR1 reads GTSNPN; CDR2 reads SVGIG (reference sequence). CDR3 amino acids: CAWGPRTSGRGNEQFF. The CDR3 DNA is TGTGCCTGGGGCCCGAGGACTAGCGGGAGGGGGAATGAGCAGTTCTTC.

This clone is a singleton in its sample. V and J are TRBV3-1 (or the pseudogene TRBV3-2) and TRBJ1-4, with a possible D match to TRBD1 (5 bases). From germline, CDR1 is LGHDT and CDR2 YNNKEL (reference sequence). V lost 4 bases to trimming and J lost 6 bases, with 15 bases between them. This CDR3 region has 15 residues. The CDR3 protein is CASSPSWSGDEKLFF. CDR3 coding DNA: TGTGCCAGCAGCCCCAGCTGGTCGGGGGATGAAAAACTGTTTTTT.

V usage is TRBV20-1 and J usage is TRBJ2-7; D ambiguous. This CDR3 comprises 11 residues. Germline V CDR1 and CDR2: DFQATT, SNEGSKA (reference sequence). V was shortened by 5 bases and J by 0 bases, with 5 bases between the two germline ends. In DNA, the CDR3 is TGCAGTGCTTGGGACTCCTACGAGCAGTACTTC. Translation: CSAWDSYEQYF.

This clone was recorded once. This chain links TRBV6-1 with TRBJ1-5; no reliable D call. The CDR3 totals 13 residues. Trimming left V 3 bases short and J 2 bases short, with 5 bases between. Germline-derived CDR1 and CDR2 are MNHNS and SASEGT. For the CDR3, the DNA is TGTGCCAGCAGTGAGAATGGCAATCAGCCCCAGCATTTT. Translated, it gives CASSENGNQPQHF.

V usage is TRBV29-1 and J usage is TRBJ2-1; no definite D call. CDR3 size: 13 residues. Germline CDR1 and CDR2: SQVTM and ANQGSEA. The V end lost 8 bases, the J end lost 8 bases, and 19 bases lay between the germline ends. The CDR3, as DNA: TGCAGCACCCTGCTTTCGGGTCTGGATGAGCAGTTCTTC. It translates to CSTLLSGLDEQFF.

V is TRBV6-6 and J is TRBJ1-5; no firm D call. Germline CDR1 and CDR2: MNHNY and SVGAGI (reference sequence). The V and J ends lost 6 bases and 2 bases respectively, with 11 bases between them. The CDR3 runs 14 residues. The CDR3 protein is CASSPRVRNQPQHF. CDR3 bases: TGTGCCAGCAGCCCGAGGGTTCGCAATCAGCCCCAGCATTTT.

CDR3 loop: CASRLGLADEETQYF. The DNA for the CDR3 is TGTGCCAGCAGACTAGGACTAGCGGACGAAGAGACCCAGTACTTC. This sequence joins TRBV7-9 and TRBJ2-5; TRBD2 agrees at 10 bases. With 6 bases clipped from V and 3 bases from J, the junction kept 7 bases outside the gene matches. CDR3 length equals 15 residues. Germline CDR1 SEHNR, CDR2 FQNEAQ (reference sequence). The full variable domain, its missing parts supplied by reference TRBV7-9 and TRBJ2-5, is DTGVSQNPRHKITKRGQNVTFRCDPISEHNRLYWYRQTLGQGPEFLTYFQNEAQLEKSRLLSDRFSAERPKGSFSTLEIQRTEQGDSAMYLCASRLGLADEETQYFGPGTRLLVL.

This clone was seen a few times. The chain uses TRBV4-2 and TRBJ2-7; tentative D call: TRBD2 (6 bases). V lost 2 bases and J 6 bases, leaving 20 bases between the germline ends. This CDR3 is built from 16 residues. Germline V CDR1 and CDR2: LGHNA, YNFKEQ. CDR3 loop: CASSQSLGRQVGEQYF. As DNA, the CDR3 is TGTGCCAGCAGCCAATCCCTAGGGAGGCAGGTAGGCGAGCAGTACTTC.

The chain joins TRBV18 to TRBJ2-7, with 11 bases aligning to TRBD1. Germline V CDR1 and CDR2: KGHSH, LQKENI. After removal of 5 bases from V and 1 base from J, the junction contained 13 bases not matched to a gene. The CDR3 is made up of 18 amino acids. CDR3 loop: CASSNPGTGGLKSYEQYF. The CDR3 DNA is TGTGCCAGCTCAAATCCGGGGACAGGGGGTTTAAAATCCTACGAGCAGTACTTC.